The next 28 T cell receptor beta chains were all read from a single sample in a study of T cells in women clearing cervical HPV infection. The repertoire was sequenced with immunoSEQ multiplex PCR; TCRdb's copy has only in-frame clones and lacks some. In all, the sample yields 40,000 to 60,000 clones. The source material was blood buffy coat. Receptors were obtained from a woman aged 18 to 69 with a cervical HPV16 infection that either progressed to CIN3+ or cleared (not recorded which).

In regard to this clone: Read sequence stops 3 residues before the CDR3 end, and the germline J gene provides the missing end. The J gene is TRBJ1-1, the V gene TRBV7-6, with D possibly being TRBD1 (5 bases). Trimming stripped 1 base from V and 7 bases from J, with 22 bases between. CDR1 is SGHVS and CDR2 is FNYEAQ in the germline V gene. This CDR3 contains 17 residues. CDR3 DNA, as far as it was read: TGTGCCAGCAGCTTAGAGAGTTATGCGGGGGTCGGGGGTGAA. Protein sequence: CASSLESYAGVGGE. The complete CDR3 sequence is CASSLESYAGVGGEAFF.

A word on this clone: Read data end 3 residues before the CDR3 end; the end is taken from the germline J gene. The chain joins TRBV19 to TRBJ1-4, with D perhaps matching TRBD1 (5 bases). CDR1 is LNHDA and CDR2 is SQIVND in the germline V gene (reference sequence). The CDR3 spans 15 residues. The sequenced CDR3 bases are TGTGCCAGTAGTGCGCAGGGTGCTGGGGCCAACGTA. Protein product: CASSAQGAGANV. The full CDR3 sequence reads CASSAQGAGANVLFF.

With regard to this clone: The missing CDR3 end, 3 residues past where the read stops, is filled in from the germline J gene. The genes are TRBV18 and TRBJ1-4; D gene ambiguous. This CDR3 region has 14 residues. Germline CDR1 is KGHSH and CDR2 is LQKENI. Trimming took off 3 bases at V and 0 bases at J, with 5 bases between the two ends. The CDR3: CASSPRATNEKLFF. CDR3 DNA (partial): TGTGCCAGCTCACCCAGAGCAACTAATGAAAAA.

The sequenced CDR3 bases are TGCGCCAGCAGCTCTGGCCAGTATAATTCACCA. It encodes CASSSGQYNSP. The entire CDR3 sequence reads CASSSGQYNSPLFF. V gene TRBV5-1 combines with J gene TRBJ1-4; no firm D call. The observed sequence ends 3 residues before the CDR3 terminus, with the missing tail filled in from the germline J gene. The CDR3 is 14 residues long. The germline gives CDR1 SGHRS, CDR2 YFSETQ.

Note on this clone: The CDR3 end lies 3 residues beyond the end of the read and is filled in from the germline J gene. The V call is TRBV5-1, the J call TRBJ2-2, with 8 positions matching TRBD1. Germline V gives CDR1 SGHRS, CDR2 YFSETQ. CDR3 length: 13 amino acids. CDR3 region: CASSPVQGTGLFF. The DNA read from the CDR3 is TGCGCCAGCAGCCCAGTTCAGGGGACAGGG.

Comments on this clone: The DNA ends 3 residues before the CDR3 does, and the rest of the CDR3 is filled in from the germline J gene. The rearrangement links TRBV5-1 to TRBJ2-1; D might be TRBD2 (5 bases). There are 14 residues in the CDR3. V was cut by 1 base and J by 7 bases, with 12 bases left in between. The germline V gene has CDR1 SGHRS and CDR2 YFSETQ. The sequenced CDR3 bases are TGCGCCAGCAGCTTGTGGCGGGCGGAGAATGAG. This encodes CASSLWRAENE. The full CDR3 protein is CASSLWRAENEQFF. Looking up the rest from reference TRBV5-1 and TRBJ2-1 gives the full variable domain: KAGVTQTPRYLIKTRGQQVTLSCSPISGHRSVSWYQQTPGQGLQFLFEYFSETQRNKGNFPGRFSGRQFSNSRSEMNVSTLELGDSALYLCASSLWRAENEQFFGPGTRLTVL.

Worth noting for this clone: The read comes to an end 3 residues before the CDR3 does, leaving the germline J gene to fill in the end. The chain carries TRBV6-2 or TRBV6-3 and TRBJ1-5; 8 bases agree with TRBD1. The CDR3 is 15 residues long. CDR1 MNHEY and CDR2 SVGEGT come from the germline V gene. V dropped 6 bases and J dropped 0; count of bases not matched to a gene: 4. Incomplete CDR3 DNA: TGTGCCAGCAGCCAGACAGGGGATAGCAATCAGCCC. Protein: CASSQTGDSNQP. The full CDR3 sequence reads CASSQTGDSNQPQHF.

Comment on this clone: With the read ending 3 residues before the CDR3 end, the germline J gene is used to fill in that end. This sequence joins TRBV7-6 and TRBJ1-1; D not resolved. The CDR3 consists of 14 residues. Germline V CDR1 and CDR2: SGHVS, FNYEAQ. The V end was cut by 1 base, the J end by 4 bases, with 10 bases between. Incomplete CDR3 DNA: TGTGCCAGCAGCTTAGAAGCGGCAGGCACTGAA. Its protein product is CASSLEAAGTE. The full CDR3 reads CASSLEAAGTEAFF.

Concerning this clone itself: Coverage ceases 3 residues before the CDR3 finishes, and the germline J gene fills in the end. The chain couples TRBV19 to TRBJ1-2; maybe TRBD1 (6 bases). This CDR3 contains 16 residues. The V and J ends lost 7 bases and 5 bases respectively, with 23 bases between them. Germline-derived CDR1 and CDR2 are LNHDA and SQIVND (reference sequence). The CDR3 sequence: CASTESGTTGRYGYTF. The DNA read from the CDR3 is TGTGCCAGTACCGAATCCGGGACAACAGGGAGATATGGC.

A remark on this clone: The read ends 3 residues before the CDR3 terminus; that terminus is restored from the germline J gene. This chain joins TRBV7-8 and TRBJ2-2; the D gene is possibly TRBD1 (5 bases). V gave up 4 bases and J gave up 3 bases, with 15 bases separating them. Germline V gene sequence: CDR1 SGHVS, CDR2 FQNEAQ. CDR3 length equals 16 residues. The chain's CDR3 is CASSSAMVQDTGELFF. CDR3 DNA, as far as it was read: TGTGCCAGCAGCTCAGCGATGGTACAGGACACCGGGGAG.

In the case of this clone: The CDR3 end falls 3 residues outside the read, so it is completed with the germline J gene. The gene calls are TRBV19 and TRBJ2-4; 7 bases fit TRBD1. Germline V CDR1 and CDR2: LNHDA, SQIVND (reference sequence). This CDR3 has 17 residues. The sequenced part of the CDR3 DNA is TGTGCCAGTAGTATGAGGGGACAGCTTGGCTTTAACTATGGT. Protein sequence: CASSMRGQLGFNYG. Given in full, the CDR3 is CASSMRGQLGFNYGQYF.

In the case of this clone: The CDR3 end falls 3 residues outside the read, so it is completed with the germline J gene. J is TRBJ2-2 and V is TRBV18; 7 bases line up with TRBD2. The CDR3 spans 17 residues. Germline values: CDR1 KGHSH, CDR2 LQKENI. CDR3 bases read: TGTGCCAGCTCACCCGGTCCTCGGGGGGTGTCGAATGAAAAG. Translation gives CASSPGPRGVSNEK. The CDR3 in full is CASSPGPRGVSNEKLFF.

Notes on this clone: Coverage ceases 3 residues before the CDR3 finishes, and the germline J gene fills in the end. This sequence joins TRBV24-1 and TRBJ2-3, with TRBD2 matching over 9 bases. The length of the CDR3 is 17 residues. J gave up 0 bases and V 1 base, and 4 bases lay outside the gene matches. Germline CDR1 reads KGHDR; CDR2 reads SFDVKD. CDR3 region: CATSDFAAGGSTDTQYF. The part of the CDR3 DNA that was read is TGTGCCACCAGTGATTTTGCAGCGGGGGGTAGCACAGATACG.

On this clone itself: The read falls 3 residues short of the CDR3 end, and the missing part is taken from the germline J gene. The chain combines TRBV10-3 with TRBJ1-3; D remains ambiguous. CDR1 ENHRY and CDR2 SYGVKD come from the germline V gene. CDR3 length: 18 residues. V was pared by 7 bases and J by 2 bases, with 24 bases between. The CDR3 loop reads CAITQDPRTGETGNTIYF. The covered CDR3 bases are TGTGCCATCACTCAGGACCCGAGGACTGGGGAGACTGGAAACACC.

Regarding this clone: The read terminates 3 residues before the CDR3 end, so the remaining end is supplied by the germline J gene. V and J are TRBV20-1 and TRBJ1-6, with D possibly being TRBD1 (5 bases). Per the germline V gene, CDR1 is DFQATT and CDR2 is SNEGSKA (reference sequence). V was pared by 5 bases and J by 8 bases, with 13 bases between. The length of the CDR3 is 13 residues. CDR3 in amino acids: CSAEKGSHSPLHF. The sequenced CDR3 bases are TGCAGTGCTGAAAAGGGGTCGCATTCACCC.

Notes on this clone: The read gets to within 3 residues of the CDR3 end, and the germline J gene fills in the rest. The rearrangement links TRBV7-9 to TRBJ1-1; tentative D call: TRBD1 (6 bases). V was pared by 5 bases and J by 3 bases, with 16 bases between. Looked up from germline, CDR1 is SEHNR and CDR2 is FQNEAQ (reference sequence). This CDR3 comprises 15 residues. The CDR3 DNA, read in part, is TGTGCCAGCAGCCTTGGAGGGGGGGGACACACTGAA. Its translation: CASSLGGGGHTE. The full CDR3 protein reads CASSLGGGGHTEAFF.

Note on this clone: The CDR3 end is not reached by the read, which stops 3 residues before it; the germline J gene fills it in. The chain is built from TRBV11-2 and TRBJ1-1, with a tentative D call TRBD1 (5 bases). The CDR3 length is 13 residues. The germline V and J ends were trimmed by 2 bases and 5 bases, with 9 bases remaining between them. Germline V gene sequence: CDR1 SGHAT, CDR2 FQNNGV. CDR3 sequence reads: CASSLQGQTEAFF. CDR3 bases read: TGTGCCAGCAGCTTACAGGGCCAAACTGAA.

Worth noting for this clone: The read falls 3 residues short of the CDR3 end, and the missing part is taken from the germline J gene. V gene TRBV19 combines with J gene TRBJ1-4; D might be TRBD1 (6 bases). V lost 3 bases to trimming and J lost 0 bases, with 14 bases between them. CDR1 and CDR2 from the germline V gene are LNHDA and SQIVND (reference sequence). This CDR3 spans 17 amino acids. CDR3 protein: CASSMLFQGTTNEKLFF. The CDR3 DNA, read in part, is TGTGCCAGTAGTATGCTTTTCCAGGGGACAACTAATGAAAAA.

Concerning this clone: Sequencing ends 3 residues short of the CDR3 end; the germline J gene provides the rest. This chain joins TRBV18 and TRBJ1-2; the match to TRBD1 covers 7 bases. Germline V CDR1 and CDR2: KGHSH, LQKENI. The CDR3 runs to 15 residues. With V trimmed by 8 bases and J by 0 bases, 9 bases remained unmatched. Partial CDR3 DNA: TGTGCCAGCGGGGACAGACTACACTCTAACTATGGC. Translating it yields CASGDRLHSNYG. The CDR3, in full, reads CASGDRLHSNYGYTF.

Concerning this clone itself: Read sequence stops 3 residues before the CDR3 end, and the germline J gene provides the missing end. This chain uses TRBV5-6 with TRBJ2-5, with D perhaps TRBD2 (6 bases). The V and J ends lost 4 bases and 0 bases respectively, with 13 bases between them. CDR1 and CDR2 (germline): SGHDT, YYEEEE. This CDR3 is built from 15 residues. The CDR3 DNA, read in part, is TGTGCCAGCAGCCCCGCGGAGGGGTACCAAGAGACC. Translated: CASSPAEGYQET. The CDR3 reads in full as CASSPAEGYQETQYF.

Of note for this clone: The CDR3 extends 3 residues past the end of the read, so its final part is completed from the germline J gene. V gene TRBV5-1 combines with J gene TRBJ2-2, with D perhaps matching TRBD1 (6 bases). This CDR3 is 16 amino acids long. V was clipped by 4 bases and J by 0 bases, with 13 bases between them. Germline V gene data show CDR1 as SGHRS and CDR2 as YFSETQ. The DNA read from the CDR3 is TGCGCCAGCAGCCCCGGCGACAGGCCGAACACCGGGGAG. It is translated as CASSPGDRPNTGE. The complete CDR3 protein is CASSPGDRPNTGELFF.

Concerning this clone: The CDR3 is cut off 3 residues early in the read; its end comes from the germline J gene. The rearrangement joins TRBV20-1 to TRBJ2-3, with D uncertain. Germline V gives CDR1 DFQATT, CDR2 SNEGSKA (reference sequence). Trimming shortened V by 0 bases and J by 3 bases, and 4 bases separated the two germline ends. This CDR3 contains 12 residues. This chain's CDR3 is CSARELTDTQYF. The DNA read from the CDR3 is TGCAGTGCTAGAGAGTTAACAGATACG.

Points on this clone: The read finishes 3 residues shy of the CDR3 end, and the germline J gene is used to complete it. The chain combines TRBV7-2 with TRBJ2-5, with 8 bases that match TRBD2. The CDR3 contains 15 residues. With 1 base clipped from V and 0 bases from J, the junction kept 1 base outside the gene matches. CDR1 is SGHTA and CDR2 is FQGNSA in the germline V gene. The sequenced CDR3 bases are TGTGCCAGCAGCTTAGTAGCGGGGTACCAAGAGACC. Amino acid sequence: CASSLVAGYQET. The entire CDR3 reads CASSLVAGYQETQYF. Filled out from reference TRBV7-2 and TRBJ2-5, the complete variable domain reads GAGVSQSPSNKVTEKGKDVELRCDPISGHTALYWYRQSLGQGLEFLIYFQGNSAPDKSGLPSDRFSAERTGGSVSTLTIQRTQQEDSAVYLCASSLVAGYQETQYFGPGTRLLVL.

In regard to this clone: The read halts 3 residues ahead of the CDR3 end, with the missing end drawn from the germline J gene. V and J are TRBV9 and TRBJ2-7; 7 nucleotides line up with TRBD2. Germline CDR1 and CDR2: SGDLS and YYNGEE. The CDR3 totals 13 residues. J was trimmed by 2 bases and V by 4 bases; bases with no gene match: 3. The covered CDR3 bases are TGTGCCAGCAGCACCCGGGGGGCCTACGAG. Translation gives CASSTRGAYE. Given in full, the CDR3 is CASSTRGAYEQYF.

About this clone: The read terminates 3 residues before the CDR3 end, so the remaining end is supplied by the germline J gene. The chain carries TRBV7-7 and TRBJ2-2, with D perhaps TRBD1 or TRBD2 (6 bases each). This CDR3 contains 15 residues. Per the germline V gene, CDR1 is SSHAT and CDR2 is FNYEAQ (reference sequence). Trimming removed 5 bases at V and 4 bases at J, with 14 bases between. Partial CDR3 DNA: TGTGCCAGCAGCCTCTTCAGGGGAGGCACCGGGGAG. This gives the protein CASSLFRGGTGE. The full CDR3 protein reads CASSLFRGGTGELFF.

The covered CDR3 bases are TGTGCCAGCAGCCCGCCGCGGGGGGGGCTTTACAATGAG. The encoded protein is CASSPPRGGLYNE. The full CDR3 protein is CASSPPRGGLYNEQFF. The chain links TRBV2 to TRBJ2-1; 9 bases agree with TRBD2. The read falls 3 residues short of the CDR3 end, and the missing part is taken from the germline J gene. Germline V gene data show CDR1 as SNHLY and CDR2 as FYNNEI. V lost 6 bases to trimming and J lost 4 bases; unmatched junction nucleotides: 10. The CDR3 spans 16 residues. Using reference TRBV2 and TRBJ2-1 for the parts outside the CDR3, the full variable domain is EPEVTQTPSHQVTQMGQEVILRCVPISNHLYFYWYRQILGQKVEFLVSFYNNEISEKSEIFDDQFSVERPDGSNFTLKIRSTKLEDSAMYFCASSPPRGGLYNEQFFGPGTRLTVL.

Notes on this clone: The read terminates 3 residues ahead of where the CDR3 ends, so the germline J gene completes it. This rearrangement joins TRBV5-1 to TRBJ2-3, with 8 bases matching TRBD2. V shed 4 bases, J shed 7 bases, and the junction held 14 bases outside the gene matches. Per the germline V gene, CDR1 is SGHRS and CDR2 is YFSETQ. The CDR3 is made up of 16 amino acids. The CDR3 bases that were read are TGCGCCAGCAGCCCGAGCGGGGGCCGGAATGTATATACG. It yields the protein CASSPSGGRNVYT. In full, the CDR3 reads CASSPSGGRNVYTQYF. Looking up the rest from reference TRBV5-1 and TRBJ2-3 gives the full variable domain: KAGVTQTPRYLIKTRGQQVTLSCSPISGHRSVSWYQQTPGQGLQFLFEYFSETQRNKGNFPGRFSGRQFSNSRSEMNVSTLELGDSALYLCASSPSGGRNVYTQYFGPGTRLTVL.

The CDR3 protein is CASSEAGGTGELFF. CDR3 DNA (partial): TGTGCCAGCAGTGAAGCGGGGGGCACCGGGGAG. This chain uses TRBV6-4 with TRBJ2-2; 9 bases are shared with TRBD2. Coverage ceases 3 residues before the CDR3 finishes, and the germline J gene fills in the end. V trimming: 3 bases; J trimming: 4 bases; junction bases outside the gene matches: 0. This CDR3 has 14 amino acids. Looked up from germline, CDR1 is MRHNA and CDR2 is SNTAGT.